These 4 T cell receptor beta chains share one sample of origin, sequenced in a study of regulatory T cells in long-lasting Graves disease. This sample's time point: newly diagnosed GD, antithyroid drugs for less than 3 months. Extracted PBMC RNA gave rise to the TCR library. HTBI primers from iRepertoire and Arm-PCR of CDR3 regions yielded the TCR beta libraries. In TCRdb, the multiplex PCR reads were re-called with MiXCR into one record per CDR3 protein. The table lists 400,000 to 500,000 distinct CDR3 sequences, approximately 16% of them singletons. A further study also used this sample, focusing on T cells in Graves' hyperthyroidism and ophthalmopathy.

Material: peripheral blood mononuclear cells (PBMCs), obtained at new diagnosis, from a patient treated with antithyroid drugs. The receptor source for this set is a woman aged 25 to 39 with Graves disease.

This clonotype has a count of ten or more. The V and J genes are TRBV28 and TRBJ2-1, with D tentatively TRBD1 (6 bases). Germline CDR1 and CDR2: MDHEN and SYDVKM. Trimming took off 7 bases at V and 5 bases at J, with 18 bases between the two ends. The CDR3 extends over 15 amino acids. The CDR3 sequence is CASKGWQGPNNEQFF. In DNA form, the CDR3 reads TGTGCCAGCAAAGGGTGGCAGGGGCCGAACAATGAGCAGTTCTTC.

Notes on this clonotype: A much larger clone differs from this one at a single base, so this may be a read error. The chain is built from TRBV10-2 and TRBJ1-1; no firm D call. With 2 bases removed from V and 0 bases from J, the gap between germline ends came to 10 bases. Per germline, CDR1 WSHSY and CDR2 SAAADI. This CDR3 spans 15 amino acids. The CDR3 sequence is CASSERWGLNTEAFF. The DNA for the CDR3 is TGCGCCAGCAGTGAGCGGTGGGGTTTGAACACTGAAGCTTTCTTT.

This clonotype has at least ten counts. This sequence joins TRBV11-3 and TRBJ1-1; perhaps TRBD1 as D (5 bases). Between the trimmed V and J ends, which lost 5 bases and 0 bases, there was a span of 10 bases. CDR3 length equals 14 residues. Germline V CDR1 and CDR2: SGHNT, YENEEA. The CDR3 region is CASSLRDVNTEAFF. The CDR3 nucleotides read TGTGCCAGCAGCCTTAGGGACGTGAACACTGAAGCTTTCTTT. Full variable domain (rest looked up from reference TRBV11-3 and TRBJ1-1): EAGVVQSPRYKIIEKKQPVAFWCNPISGHNTLYWYLQNLGQGPELLIRYENEEAVDDSQLPKDRFSAERLKGVDSTLKIQPAELGDSAVYLCASSLRDVNTEAFFGQGTRLTVV.

In this sample, this clonotype turned up many times. The V and J genes are TRBV11-2 and TRBJ1-4, with TRBD1 matching 7 bases. V dropped 4 bases and J dropped 4; count of bases not matched to a gene: 3. Germline CDR1 SGHAT, CDR2 FQNNGV. The CDR3 spans 14 residues. The CDR3 region is CASSSNRGNEKLFF. In DNA form, the CDR3 reads TGTGCCAGCAGCTCAAACAGGGGTAATGAAAAACTGTTTTTT.